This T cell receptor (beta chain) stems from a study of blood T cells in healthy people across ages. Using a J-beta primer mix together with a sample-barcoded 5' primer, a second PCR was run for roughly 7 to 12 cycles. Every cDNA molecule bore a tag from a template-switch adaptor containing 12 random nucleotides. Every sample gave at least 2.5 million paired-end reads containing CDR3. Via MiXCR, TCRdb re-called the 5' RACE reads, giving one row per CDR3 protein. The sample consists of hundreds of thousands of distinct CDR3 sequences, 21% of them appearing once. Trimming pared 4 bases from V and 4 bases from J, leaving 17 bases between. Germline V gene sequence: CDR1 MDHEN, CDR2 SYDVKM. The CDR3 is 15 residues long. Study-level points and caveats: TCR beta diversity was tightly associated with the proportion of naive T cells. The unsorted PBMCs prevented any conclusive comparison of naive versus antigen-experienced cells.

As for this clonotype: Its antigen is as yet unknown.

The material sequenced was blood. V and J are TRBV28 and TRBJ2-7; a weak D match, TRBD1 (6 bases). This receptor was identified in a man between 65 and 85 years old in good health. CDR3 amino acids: CASSSLGGAGYEQYF. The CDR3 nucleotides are TGTGCCAGCAGTTCCCTTGGGGGCGCCGGGTACGAGCAGTACTTC.